This paragraph reports one T cell receptor beta chain. Its antigen specificity is not known. No much larger clone is present one base from it, and per-base qualities are unavailable. CDR1 and CDR2 were assigned from the germline V gene (reference sequence) as MNHEY and SMNVEV. Inclusive of the bounding cysteine and phenylalanine, the CDR3 is 14 residues long. The retained sequence is limited to the CDR3, 42 bases, with the frame set at the first base. V is shortened by 10 bases, J by 6 bases, and the region joining them spans 19 bases. One collaborating source in Seattle enrolled patients during active infection and followed them longitudinally through the course of disease. Whole blood was collected in K2EDTA tubes by collaborating institutions according to the institutions' own protocols. For TCRbeta analysis, collaborators shipped samples as frozen whole blood, isolated PBMCs, or DNA extracted from either of those sample types.

TCRbeta CDR3 regions were amplified from genomic DNA by means of the immunoSEQ Assay, a bias-controlled multiplex PCR. Per the authors' processing: Within the assay, amplification of reference gene primers was used to estimate how many nucleated cells each sample contained. To quantify the absolute abundance of each unique TCRbeta CDR3 rearrangement, sequence reads were collapsed and filtered. For each sample, productive Simpson clonality was calculated by taking the square root of Simpson's diversity index across productive rearrangements. Entries here come from immuneACCESS through TCRdb and include only in-frame sequences with V and J called. Some clones fail to appear in such tables; in the studies checked, an unresolved V gene covers under half of the shortfall, and the cause of the remainder is unknown. V and J calls and clone size are as listed in that table; D and trimming were resolved from the DNA. For this sample the table gives hundreds of thousands of clones, of which more than 70% were detected only once. Of the sample, approximately 3% falls within the top ten clones.

This entry belongs to a study of blood T cell repertoires in COVID-19 (dated by TCRdb to 2019 to 2021). In terms of the full investigation: Samples from collaborators originated in the United States, Italy and Spain and spanned both the acute and convalescent phases of COVID-19. The prospective study material was composed of cDNA or gDNA derived from T cells, B-cell-depleted T cells, or PBMCs. Subjects who had been exposed to COVID-19, were actively infected with it, or had recovered from it provided the deeply sampled blood TCRbeta repertoires that made up the dataset. The repertoires were made available in a free public database intended to serve as a resource for research on the immune response to SARS-CoV-2. The samples were drawn from the first 160 participants of the ongoing ImmuneRACE study and from about 1,200 subjects provided by 6 global collaborators. Sample metadata almost always included a de-identified subject ID, COVID-19 status, age in years and sex. HLA class I and class II types, where available, came from metadata supplied by the sample provider rather than from assay-based typing. Overall study results and their limits: The amount of clinical and demographic metadata varied by source and participant and was provided uncurated.

The material sequenced was peripheral blood. Recombination connected TRBV27 to TRBJ2-1; the D segment could be TRBD1, given 5 matching bases. This TCR was recovered from a young woman with COVID-19, enrolled during active disease. The CDR3 has the sequence CATAKGRAVNEQFF. The DNA sequence is as follows: TGTGCCACAGCAAAGGGCAGGGCGGTCAATGAGCAGTTCTTC.